These 7 T cell receptor beta chains were all obtained from the same sample, sequenced in a study of blood T cells in healthy people across ages. For the second PCR, which ran for roughly 7 to 11 cycles, a sample-barcoded 5' primer and a J-beta primer mix were used. From the 5' RACE reads, TCRdb called clonotypes with MiXCR, one entry per CDR3 protein. The profile shows about 1 million distinct CDR3 sequences, 45% of them singletons. The material sequenced was blood. These receptors came from a woman aged 55-70 years in good health.

This chain links TRBV18 with TRBJ2-3; 12 positions agree with TRBD2. The trim removed 3 bases at V and 5 bases at J, leaving 3 bases unmatched. Germline-derived CDR1 and CDR2 are KGHSH and LQKENI. This CDR3 is built from 15 residues. The CDR3 DNA is TGTGCCAGCTCACCGCCGGGACTAGCGGGAGATACGCAGTATTTT. Protein product: CASSPPGLAGDTQYF. Full variable domain (rest looked up from reference TRBV18 and TRBJ2-3): NAGVMQNPRHLVRRRGQEARLRCSPMKGHSHVYWYRQLPEEGLKFMVYLQKENIIDESGMPKERFSAEFPKEGPSILRIQQVVRGDSAAYFCASSPPGLAGDTQYFGPGTRLTVL.

A note on this clonotype: Germline is not matched at one junction end, which may reflect a read error. The chain has TRBV2 and TRBJ2-1; perhaps TRBD2 as D (5 bases). Per germline, CDR1 SNHLY and CDR2 FYNNEI. The CDR3 covers 16 residues. The CDR3 loop is CASSDAGLVVYNEQFF. Written as DNA, the CDR3 is TGTGCCAGCAGTGACGCGGGCCTAGTGGTCTACAACGAGCAGTTCTTC.

DNA of the CDR3: TGCAGCGCCGGTGCTGGGATGGAGACCCAGTACTTC. Protein product: CSAGAGMETQYF. This chain joins TRBV29-1 and TRBJ2-5; D remains ambiguous. The CDR3 consists of 12 residues. V was cut by 7 bases and J by 5 bases, with 14 bases left in between. Germline-derived CDR1 and CDR2 are SQVTM and ANQGSEA. The variable domain in full, completed from reference TRBV29-1 and TRBJ2-5, reads SAVISQKPSRDICQRGTSLTIQCQVDSQVTMMFWYRQQPGQSLTLIATANQGSEATYESGFVIDKFPISRPNLTFSTLTVSNMSPEDSSIYLCSAGAGMETQYFGPGTRLLVL.

The chain combines TRBV10-2 with TRBJ2-3, with D tentatively TRBD2 (6 bases). CDR3 length: 15 amino acids. V shed 3 bases and J shed 3 bases, with 13 bases lying between them. Germline CDR1 reads WSHSY; CDR2 reads SAAADI. CDR3 protein: CASSERRAGTDTQYF. The CDR3 DNA reads TGCGCCAGCAGTGAACGGCGAGCGGGTACAGATACGCAGTATTTT.

The chain links TRBV10-3 to TRBJ2-1, with 16 nucleotides matching TRBD2. Germline CDR1 ENHRY, CDR2 SYGVKD. This CDR3 comprises 16 residues. The V gene end was trimmed by 6 bases and the J gene end by 6 bases; junction bases not matched to a gene: 5. CDR3 sequence: CAIRPGLAGGRNEQFF. In nucleotides, the CDR3 is TGTGCCATCAGACCGGGACTAGCGGGAGGGCGCAATGAGCAGTTCTTC.

This rearrangement joins TRBV11-2 to TRBJ2-4, with TRBD1 as a possible D gene (6 bases). The CDR3 extends over 13 amino acids. Germline V gene data show CDR1 as SGHAT and CDR2 as FQNNGV. Deletions cut 5 bases from V and 11 bases from J, with 16 bases between. CDR3 bases: TGTGCCAGCAGCATATCCAGGGCAGGGGTTCAGTACTTC. It codes for CASSISRAGVQYF. Looking up the rest from reference TRBV11-2 and TRBJ2-4 gives the full variable domain: EAGVAQSPRYKIIEKRQSVAFWCNPISGHATLYWYQQILGQGPKLLIQFQNNGVVDDSQLPKDRFSAERLKGVDSTLKIQPAKLEDSAVYLCASSISRAGVQYFGAGTRLSVL.

This clonotype came up once. The chain recombines TRBV29-1 with TRBJ2-1; 9 bases agree with TRBD2. CDR1 and CDR2 (germline): SQVTM, ANQGSEA. The CDR3 runs 13 residues. V shed 4 bases, J shed 8 bases, and the junction held 6 bases outside the gene matches. The CDR3 reads CSVGRAGGYEQFF. The CDR3 DNA follows: TGCAGCGTTGGACGAGCGGGAGGTTATGAGCAGTTCTTC.